This TCR beta chain was identified during a study of cytomegalovirus exposure and HLA in healthy donors. It was with 60 Vbeta and 13 Jbeta primers that the PCR ran. Produced via immunoSEQ multiplex PCR; TCRdb's table is partial and in-frame only. The sample has some 190,000 clones; over 65% are singletons. The CDR3 sequence is 12 residues long. In germline, CDR1 is LNHNV, CDR2 YYDKDF (reference sequence). Trimming took off 2 bases at V and 6 bases at J, with 7 bases between the two ends. The sequence was obtained from a man between 18 and 35 years old in good health and CMV-seronegative. Sequences were obtained from PBMCs. V gene TRBV15 combines with J gene TRBJ1-1; unclear D gene. For the CDR3, the DNA is TGTGCCACCAGCAGATCTACAGCTGAAGCTTTCTTT. It specifies CATSRSTAEAFF.